This TCR beta chain was observed in a study of cytomegalovirus exposure and HLA in healthy donors. Whole-study context: Genotyping showed roughly 76% of some 400 donors falling in the Caucasian-associated ancestry cluster.

CDR3 length: 14 amino acids. The junction had 7 bases not matched to a gene; V was cut back by 7 bases and J by 4 bases. Germline CDR1 and CDR2: LGHNA and YNFKEQ. Findings and limits, study-wide: 150 to 200 TCR beta chains were listed as cytomegalovirus-associated. In a later analysis, productive TCRs from donors in an Asian-associated ancestry cluster reportedly carried fewer N-insertions than the cohort mean. Being productive about 90% or about 30% of the time was typical of most TCR beta V segments in an earlier analysis.

This clone was detected once. Its matching antigen is unknown. The PCR contained 60 Vbeta and 13 Jbeta primers. Here immunoSEQ multiplex PCR was the method, and the copy in TCRdb shows in-frame clones only, minus some. Here the sample spans approximately 150,000 clones, about 75% being singletons. The J gene is TRBJ1-3, the V gene TRBV4-2; 7 nucleotides line up with TRBD1. The TCR comes from a man aged 35 to 55 in good health and CMV-seronegative. The sample consisted of PBMCs. CDR3: CASTEQGSGNTIYF. The CDR3 nucleotides are TGTGCCAGCACCGAACAGGGGTCAGGAAACACCATATATTTT.